This T cell receptor beta chain was observed in a study of CD8 T cells in Susac syndrome. The authors reverse transcribed roughly 0.5 to 1 ug RNA with random hexamers. MiXCR was run by TCRdb on the immunoSEQ multiplex PCR reads, yielding one entry per CDR3 protein. The sample consists of 200,000 or so distinct CDR3 sequences, approximately 95% of them appearing once. The CDR3 has 17 amino acids. The V gene end was trimmed by 3 bases and the J gene end by 0 bases; junction bases not matched to a gene: 5. Per germline, CDR1 KGHSH and CDR2 LQKENI. The chain joins TRBV18 to TRBJ2-2, with 9 bases fitting TRBD1. This receptor was identified in a human donor with Susac syndrome. Sequencing input: CD4+ T cells from PBMCs. This CDR3 is CASSPGTGSTNTGELFF. The CDR3 region has the DNA TGTGCCAGCTCACCCGGGACAGGGTCCACGAACACCGGGGAGCTGTTTTTT.